Described below is a single T cell receptor (beta chain) sequence and its context. Its antigen is not known. These data come from a study of identical twins. Study results and caveats: Partial confounding of zero-insertion analyses by invariant MAIT and iNKT cells was possible. Beta out-of-frame sequences displayed a weaker excess of sharing between twins.

Unique molecular identifiers were in the cDNA, with template-switch universal primer binding. TCRdb re-called the 5' RACE reads with MiXCR, one entry per CDR3 protein. The sample yields roughly 700,000 distinct CDR3 sequences, 8.6% seen once. This CDR3 contains 16 residues. Germline V gene sequence: CDR1 SGHDT, CDR2 YYEEEE. V lost 2 bases and J lost 4; bases outside the gene matches: 9. Another study also made use of these data, one on yellow fever vaccine responses in identical twins.

The material sequenced was PBMCs. This chain connects TRBV5-6 to TRBJ2-1; 7 bases agree with TRBD1. The TCR originated in a woman aged 18 to 35 in good health. CDR3 sequence reads: CASSLYPGQRYNEQFF. CDR3 DNA: TGTGCCAGCAGCTTATACCCGGGACAGAGATACAATGAGCAGTTCTTC.